This entry is about one TCR beta chain. The antigen remains unidentified. TRB was amplified from about 260-540 ng of blood genomic DNA. Trimming took 1 base from V and 9 from J, leaving 10 bases between them. The CDR3 is made up of 12 amino acids. Germline assignment: CDR1 SEHNR and CDR2 FQNEAQ (reference sequence). The data were obtained in a study of T and B cells in COVID-19 patients. The overall study: Peripheral blood came from COVID-19 patients with active infection or after recovery. At median age roughly 31 years, recovered patients were younger than active-infection patients at just over 65. About 90% of the roughly 20 active-infection patients had comorbidities associated with unfavorable COVID-19 outcome. Study-wide results and limits: Patients with COVID-19 reportedly showed strongly skewed T cell receptor beta variable and joining gene usage.

BIOMED2 TRB-A/B primer pools were used in multiplex TRB PCR. TCRdb fed the multiplex PCR reads into MiXCR, producing one record per CDR3 protein. The profile covers over 5,500 distinct CDR3 sequences, with about 31% appearing a single time and around 22% taken by the ten largest. The specimen sequenced was blood. This clonotype was sampled from a human donor with active COVID-19. The chain is built from TRBV7-9 and TRBJ2-7; D uncertain. The CDR3: CASSLGPGGQYF. The CDR3 DNA reads as TGTGCCAGCAGCTTAGGTCCAGGTGGGCAGTACTTC.